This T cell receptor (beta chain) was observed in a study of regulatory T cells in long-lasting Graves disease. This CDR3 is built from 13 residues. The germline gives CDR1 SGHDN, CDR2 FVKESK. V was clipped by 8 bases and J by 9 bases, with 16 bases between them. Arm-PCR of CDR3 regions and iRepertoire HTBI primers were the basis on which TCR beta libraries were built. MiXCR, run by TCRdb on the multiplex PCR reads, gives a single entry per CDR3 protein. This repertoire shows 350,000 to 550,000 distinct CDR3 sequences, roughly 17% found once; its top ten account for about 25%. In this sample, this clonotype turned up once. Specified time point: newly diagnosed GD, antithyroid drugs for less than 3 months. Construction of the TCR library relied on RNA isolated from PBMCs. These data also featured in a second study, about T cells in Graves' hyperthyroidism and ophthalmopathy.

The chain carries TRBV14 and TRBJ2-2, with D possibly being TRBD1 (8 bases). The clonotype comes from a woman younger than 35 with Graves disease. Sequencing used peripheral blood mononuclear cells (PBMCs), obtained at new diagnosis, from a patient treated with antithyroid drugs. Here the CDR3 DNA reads TGTGCCAGCGGACAGGGAGGGGTCCGGGAGCTGTTTTTT. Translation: CASGQGGVRELFF.